A selection of T cell receptor beta chains follows, all from one sample in a study of a mutant IDH1 vaccine in newly diagnosed glioma. Antigens for these TCRs are unknown. This table comes from immunoSEQ multiplex PCR, and its TCRdb copy is limited to in-frame clones, with some not included. Found here are over 50,000 clones, over 70% of them singletons; the top ten hold approximately 3.1%. The specimen comprised PBMCs, sampled from a glioma patient whose treatment included an IDH1 peptide vaccine. These receptors originate from a man younger than 40 with glioma. Both conserved end residues are part of each CDR3. A D gene is named only where the DNA matches it firmly. The listing skips clone size in some rows; elsewhere it reads once, few, many or a size class.

D gene	V gene	J gene	clone size	CDR3 length	CDR3 protein	CDR3 DNA
-	TRBV9	TRBJ2-1	-	17	CASSVLTGGNRHNEQFF	TGTGCCAGCAGCGTTTTAACAGGAGGGAATCGCCACAATGAGCAGTTCTTC
TRBD1	TRBV6-6	TRBJ1-3	-	15	CASSRRQGKENTIYF	TGTGCCAGCAGTCGTCGACAGGGGAAAGAGAACACCATATATTTT
-	TRBV6-5	TRBJ2-2	-	13	CASKLGYTGELFF	TGTGCCAGCAAGCTAGGGTACACCGGGGAGCTGTTTTTT
-	TRBV7-9	TRBJ1-2	few	13	CASSLRGSGMLWF	TGTGCCAGCAGCTTACGAGGGTCCGGAATGCTCTGGTTC
TRBD1	TRBV25-1	TRBJ1-2	-	16	CASSLLGQGPDYGYTF	TGTGCCAGCAGCTTACTAGGACAGGGGCCGGACTATGGCTACACCTTC
TRBD2	TRBV27	TRBJ2-1	-	16	CASGEQAGGSYNEQFF	TGTGCCAGCGGGGAACAAGCGGGAGGCTCCTACAATGAGCAGTTCTTC
-	TRBV5-1	TRBJ2-2	-	13	CASSLEWTGELFF	TGCGCCAGCAGCTTGGAATGGACCGGGGAGCTGTTTTTT
-	TRBV6-5	TRBJ1-5	-	15	CASSYTHGSNQPQHF	TGTGCCAGCAGTTACACCCACGGGAGCAATCAGCCCCAGCATTTT
-	TRBV5-6	TRBJ1-5	few	14	CASSFFGSNQPQHF	TGTGCCAGCAGCTTTTTCGGTAGCAATCAGCCCCAGCATTTT
-	TRBV5-4	TRBJ2-1	-	17	CATWKGMGGPISHEQFF	TGTGCCACTTGGAAGGGTATGGGGGGGCCAATCTCGCATGAGCAGTTCTTC
-	TRBV28	TRBJ1-5	-	17	CASKTQGAVRSNQPQHF	TGTGCCAGTAAGACTCAGGGTGCTGTTCGAAGCAATCAGCCCCAGCATTTT
TRBD1	TRBV7-9	TRBJ1-1	-	18	CASSLPPQGGLGNTEAFF	TGTGCCAGCAGCTTACCCCCGCAGGGGGGGCTCGGGAACACTGAAGCTTTCTTT
-	TRBV19	TRBJ2-6	-	15	CASSVRGTGANVLTF	TGTGCCAGTAGTGTCAGGGGAACTGGGGCCAACGTCCTGACTTTC
TRBD1	TRBV6-6	TRBJ1-1	-	16	CASSQGQGRMNTEAFF	TGTGCCAGCAGTCAAGGACAGGGGAGGATGAACACTGAAGCTTTCTTT
TRBD1	TRBV27	TRBJ1-1	-	14	CASSPRGRGTEAFF	TGTGCCAGCAGTCCCAGGGGGCGCGGCACTGAAGCTTTCTTT
TRBD1	TRBV12-5	TRBJ1-1	-	16	CASGLDYRGPNTEAFF	TGTGCTAGTGGTTTGGACTACAGGGGGCCGAACACTGAAGCTTTCTTT
-	TRBV18	TRBJ1-2	-	13	CASSPTDTNGYTF	TGTGCCAGCTCACCGACAGACACAAATGGCTACACCTTC
TRBD1	TRBV2	TRBJ1-1	once	13	CASNDRGPLEAFF	TGTGCCAGCAACGACAGGGGTCCTCTTGAAGCTTTCTTT
-	TRBV27	TRBJ1-1	few	13	CASSLGGHTEAFF	TGTGCCAGCAGTTTAGGTGGGCACACTGAAGCTTTCTTT
-	TRBV19	TRBJ1-2	-	19	CASSRTGGVKDTTARGYTF	TGTGCCAGTAGTAGAACCGGAGGCGTCAAGGACACCACCGCCAGGGGCTACACCTTC
-	TRBV6-6	TRBJ2-2	-	16	CASSPGLKVGTGELFF	TGTGCCAGCAGTCCCGGACTAAAAGTAGGCACCGGGGAGCTGTTTTTT
-	TRBV5-6	TRBJ1-5	-	16	CASSIRGGAGNQPQHF	TGTGCCAGCAGCATTCGGGGGGGAGCTGGGAATCAGCCCCAGCATTTT
-	TRBV5-8	TRBJ1-4	-	16	CASSLGAGGGNEKLFF	TGTGCCAGCAGCTTGGGGGCTGGCGGAGGGAATGAAAAACTGTTTTTT
-	TRBV14	TRBJ1-4	-	15	CASSQETGGGEKLFF	TGTGCCAGCAGCCAAGAGACAGGTGGAGGTGAAAAACTGTTTTTT
TRBD1	TRBV30	TRBJ1-2	-	16	CAWSGEADRANYGYTF	TGTGCCTGGAGCGGGGAAGCCGACAGGGCTAACTATGGCTACACCTTC
TRBD1	TRBV6-1	TRBJ2-7	once	12	CASNRQGGEQYF	TGTGCCAGCAATCGACAGGGGGGCGAGCAGTACTTC
-	TRBV30	TRBJ1-1	-	13	CAWSGGGVTEAFF	TGTGCCTGGAGTGGGGGGGGAGTCACTGAAGCTTTCTTT
TRBD1	TRBV4-2	TRBJ1-2	-	14	CASSQGGQTYGYTF	TGTGCCAGCAGCCAGGGGGGACAGACATATGGCTACACCTTC
-	TRBV9	TRBJ1-1	few	14	CASSVASQGTEAFF	TGTGCCAGCAGCGTAGCGTCTCAGGGGACTGAAGCTTTCTTT
-	TRBV10-2	TRBJ1-2	-	14	CASTSPGSNYGYTF	TGCGCCAGCACATCCCCCGGATCTAACTATGGCTACACCTTC
TRBD1	TRBV28	TRBJ2-7	few	15	CATNRPGQGVYEQYF	TGTGCCACCAACCGACCGGGACAGGGGGTCTACGAGCAGTACTTC
-	TRBV10-2	TRBJ2-1	-	12	CASSGQGNEQFF	TGCGCCAGCAGTGGGCAGGGGAATGAGCAGTTCTTC
TRBD1	TRBV7-8	TRBJ2-5	-	11	CASSLGAGGNF	TGTGCCAGCAGCTTAGGGGCAGGGGGAAACTTC
-	TRBV6-5	TRBJ1-1	-	14	CASSSLQGPTEAFF	TGTGCCAGCAGCTCCCTACAGGGCCCGACTGAAGCTTTCTTT
TRBD1	TRBV6-6	TRBJ2-7	-	13	CASSDQGAHEQYF	TGTGCCAGCAGCGACCAGGGGGCCCACGAGCAGTACTTC
-	TRBV28	TRBJ2-7	-	17	CASRLTGNRPALYEQYF	TGTGCCAGCAGGCTAACAGGGAACCGCCCGGCCCTCTACGAGCAGTACTTC
-	TRBV15	TRBJ2-7	-	14	CATHSSRRDRKQYF	TGTGCCACCCACAGTAGTCGCCGGGACCGGAAGCAGTACTTC
-	TRBV5-1	TRBJ2-7	-	15	CASHAGGGGSYEQYF	TGCGCCAGCCATGCAGGGGGCGGGGGATCCTACGAGCAGTACTTC
-	TRBV7-9	TRBJ1-1	-	19	CASSFKAWVQRGMNTEAFF	TGTGCCAGCAGCTTCAAAGCTTGGGTACAGCGTGGGATGAACACTGAAGCTTTCTTT
-	TRBV10-1	TRBJ1-4	few	15	CASSESDGPIEKLFF	TGCGCCAGCAGTGAATCGGACGGGCCTATTGAAAAACTGTTTTTT
-	TRBV5-1	TRBJ2-1	-	11	CASLRNNEQFF	TGCGCCAGTTTAAGAAACAATGAGCAGTTCTTC
-	TRBV7-9	TRBJ1-1	-	14	CASSLVQGNTEAFF	TGTGCCAGCAGCTTAGTACAGGGAAACACTGAAGCTTTCTTT
TRBD2	TRBV7-8	TRBJ2-1	-	16	CASSSFSGGSYNEQFF	TGTGCCAGCAGCTCCTTTAGCGGGGGCTCCTACAATGAGCAGTTCTTC
TRBD1	TRBV7-8	TRBJ2-7	-	15	CASSRSPGQVYEQYF	TGTGCCAGCAGCCGATCTCCGGGACAGGTCTACGAGCAGTACTTC
-	TRBV11-2	TRBJ1-2	-	11	CASSLVDGYTF	TGTGCCAGCAGCCTCGTAGACGGCTACACCTTC
-	TRBV5-1	TRBJ2-1	-	15	CASSSDGSSYNEQFF	TGCGCCAGCAGCTCCGACGGGAGCTCCTACAATGAGCAGTTCTTC
TRBD1	TRBV27	TRBJ1-2	-	13	CASSLRQGNGYTF	TGTGCCAGCAGTTTACGACAGGGGAATGGCTACACCTTC
-	TRBV9	TRBJ2-7	-	13	CASSGIGSYEQYF	TGTGCCAGCAGCGGGATTGGCTCCTACGAGCAGTACTTC
-	TRBV27	TRBJ1-2	-	12	CASITGYYGYTF	TGTGCCAGCATTACAGGGTACTATGGCTACACCTTC
TRBD1	TRBV28	TRBJ2-7	-	19	CASSLVWAERDRDSYEQYF	TGTGCCAGCAGTTTAGTTTGGGCCGAACGCGACAGGGACTCCTACGAGCAGTACTTC
TRBD2	TRBV10-3	TRBJ2-3	-	13	CAISEGTRDTQYF	TGTGCCATCAGTGAGGGGACTAGGGATACGCAGTATTTT
-	TRBV18	TRBJ1-2	-	12	CASSPQGYGYTF	TGTGCCAGCTCACCCCAGGGGTATGGCTACACCTTC
-	TRBV27	TRBJ2-2	-	16	CASSLTPSMPTGELFF	TGTGCCAGCAGTTTAACCCCTAGCATGCCCACCGGGGAGCTGTTTTTT
TRBD1	TRBV27	TRBJ2-2	-	16	CASSPRDRPNTGELFF	TGTGCCAGCAGTCCCCGGGACAGACCGAACACCGGGGAGCTGTTTTTT
-	TRBV11-2	TRBJ1-1	-	9	CASSSPPVW	TGTGCCAGCAGCTCCCCCCCAGTCTGG
-	TRBV2	TRBJ2-4	-	14	CASSAVLAKNIQYF	TGTGCCAGCAGTGCAGTACTAGCCAAAAACATTCAGTACTTC
-	TRBV29-1	TRBJ2-1	-	13	CSVETGSYNEQFF	TGCAGCGTTGAAACAGGGTCCTACAATGAGCAGTTCTTC
-	TRBV30	TRBJ1-2	-	16	CAWSPFRGINNYGYTF	TGTGCCTGGAGTCCGTTCCGCGGGATTAATAACTATGGCTACACCTTC
TRBD1	TRBV2	TRBJ2-2	-	15	CASSPDRGGSGELFF	TGTGCCAGCAGCCCGGACAGGGGAGGGTCCGGGGAGCTGTTTTTT